Presented here are 18 T cell receptor beta chains from one specimen sequenced in a study of blood T cell repertoires in COVID-19 (dated by TCRdb to the early 2020s). Libraries were prepared through the immunoSEQ multiplex PCR assay. The table was pulled from immuneACCESS by TCRdb, which kept in-frame rearrangements only. Such tables lose some clones; where checked, under half of the loss comes from unresolved V genes, and the rest has no known cause. This sample is represented by approximately 480,000 clones; 89% of them were singletons. The top ten clonotypes cover around 0.95% of the sample. Sequenced input: peripheral blood. Receptors originate from a man between 18 and 35 years old with COVID-19, enrolled during active disease.

In DNA form, the CDR3 reads TGTGCTAGTGGTTTGTCCGGCGGGGAGCTGTTTTTT. It translates to CASGLSGGELFF. The chain joins TRBV12-5 to TRBJ2-2; D uncertain. V dropped 2 bases and J dropped 7 bases, with 5 bases sitting between them. The CDR3 totals 12 residues. CDR1 is LGHNT, CDR2 FRNRAP, per germline.

The genes are TRBV6-7 and TRBJ2-3; D gene unclear. TRBV6-7 is identified as an open reading frame with a role that is uncertain. With 3 bases removed from V and 1 base from J, the gap between germline ends came to 5 bases. This CDR3 region has 13 residues. The CDR3 DNA sequence: TGTGCCAGCAGTTATGAGTGCACAGATACGCAGTATTTT. This encodes CASSYECTDTQYF.

This clone turned up a few times. The same CDR3 is also encoded by other DNA sequences in this sample. The chain combines TRBV2 with TRBJ2-7; no clear D gene. Trimming cost V 4 bases and J 2 bases, with 3 bases left between them. This CDR3 has 11 residues. Germline V CDR1 and CDR2: SNHLY, FYNNEI. The CDR3 nucleotides are TGTGCCAGCAGTGGCGCCTACGAGCAGTACTTC. Translated, it gives CASSGAYEQYF.

V usage is TRBV6-5 and J usage is TRBJ2-3; D is perhaps TRBD2 (6 bases). The CDR3 spans 13 residues. V was cut by 4 bases and J by 5 bases, with 10 bases left in between. Germline V gene lookup returns CDR1 MNHEY and CDR2 SVGAGI. This CDR3 is CASSWRAGDTQYF. The DNA for the CDR3 is TGTGCCAGCAGTTGGAGGGCCGGAGATACGCAGTATTTT.

J is TRBJ2-1 and V is TRBV5-1, with 7 bases that match TRBD1. There are 13 residues in the CDR3. The germline V gene has CDR1 SGHRS and CDR2 YFSETQ. V trimming: 3 bases; J trimming: 5 bases; junction bases outside the gene matches: 2. CDR3 protein: CASSSGQHNEQFF. The CDR3 bases are TGCGCCAGCAGCTCGGGACAGCACAATGAGCAGTTCTTC.

CDR3 sequence reads: CATSRRGGGGGDIQYF. In DNA, the CDR3 is TGTGCCACCAGCAGAAGGGGTGGCGGGGGAGGGGACATTCAGTACTTC. The rearrangement uses TRBV15 and TRBJ2-4; 7 nucleotides agree with TRBD2. The germline V gene encodes CDR1 LNHNV and CDR2 YYDKDF (reference sequence). CDR3 length equals 16 residues. V lost 2 bases and J lost 8; bases outside the gene matches: 12.

This chain connects TRBV9 to TRBJ2-3; 10 bases are a match to TRBD2. Germline CDR1 and CDR2: SGDLS and YYNGEE. V shed 1 base and J 6 bases; nucleotides not matched to a gene: 8. The CDR3 is 16 residues long. Here the CDR3 reads CASSVWPSGSGDTQYF. DNA of the CDR3: TGTGCCAGCAGCGTATGGCCTAGCGGGAGTGGGGATACGCAGTATTTT.

This clone was seen only once. The chain is built from TRBV7-3 and TRBJ2-7, with TRBD2 matching over 8 bases. The junction had 1 base not matched to a gene; V was cut back by 3 bases and J by 3 bases. CDR3 length: 13 amino acids. Germline loops: CDR1 SGHTA, CDR2 FQGTGA. CDR3 region: CASSLGLDYEQYF. CDR3 DNA: TGTGCCAGCAGCTTGGGACTAGACTACGAGCAGTACTTC.

This chain joins TRBV7-2 and TRBJ2-7; 7 nucleotides agree with TRBD1. The CDR3 loop spans 15 amino acids. V gave up 1 base and J gave up 4 bases; unmatched junction bases: 7. CDR1 and CDR2 from the germline V gene are SGHTA and FQGNSA. In DNA form, the CDR3 reads TGTGCCAGCAGCTTAGGGGCGACAGGGCGATACGAGCAGTACTTC. Amino acid sequence: CASSLGATGRYEQYF. Supplemented by reference TRBV7-2 and TRBJ2-7, the full variable domain reads GAGVSQSPSNKVTEKGKDVELRCDPISGHTALYWYRQSLGQGLEFLIYFQGNSAPDKSGLPSDRFSAERTGGSVSTLTIQRTQQEDSAVYLCASSLGATGRYEQYFGPGTRLTVT.

The rearrangement links TRBV10-1 to TRBJ2-3; perhaps TRBD1 as D (6 bases). The V end lost 5 bases, the J end lost 1 base, and 13 bases lay between the germline ends. CDR1 WNHNN and CDR2 SYGVQD come from the germline V gene (reference sequence). This CDR3 comprises 15 residues. The CDR3: CASSRDIIGTDTQYF. In nucleotides, the CDR3 is TGCGCCAGCAGTCGGGACATCATCGGCACAGATACGCAGTATTTT.

V usage is TRBV2 and J usage is TRBJ2-5; D may be TRBD2 (6 bases). Germline values: CDR1 SNHLY, CDR2 FYNNEI. The V and J ends lost 8 bases and 4 bases respectively, with 20 bases between them. The CDR3 length is 15 residues. CDR3 nucleotide sequence: TGTGCCAGCGGCCCCCCCTCGGCCGGGGGAGAGACCCAGTACTTC. Protein product: CASGPPSAGGETQYF.

As for this clone: The junction does not match germline at one end; this may be a read error. This chain joins TRBV7-9 and TRBJ2-5, with TRBD2 matching 10 bases. The CDR3 consists of 18 residues. Per germline, CDR1 SEHNR and CDR2 FQNEAQ (reference sequence). CDR3 coding DNA: TGTGCCAGCAGCTTAGCCCTTTCTGGGACTAGCGAACAAGAGAGCCAGTACTTC. This encodes CASSLALSGTSEQESQYF.

V and J are TRBV9 and TRBJ2-5, with 8 bases identical to TRBD2. V lost 0 bases and J lost 4; bases outside the gene matches: 5. From germline, CDR1 is SGDLS and CDR2 YYNGEE. CDR3 size: 15 residues. The CDR3 is CASSVEAGVGETQYF. CDR3 nucleotides: TGTGCCAGCAGCGTAGAAGCGGGGGTGGGAGAGACCCAGTACTTC.

The CDR3 nucleotides read TGTGCCTGGAGTCCTGACCTGGGACTAGCGAATACGGAAGGGGCCAACGTCCTGACTTTC. Translated: CAWSPDLGLANTEGANVLTF. The chain is built from TRBV30 and TRBJ2-6; 10 bases fit TRBD2. The CDR3 totals 20 residues. Germline CDR1 is GTSNPN and CDR2 is SVGIG (reference sequence). The ends lost 2 bases at V and 4 bases at J; junction bases unmatched: 17.

The chain employs TRBV9 and TRBJ2-1, with 8 bases matching TRBD1. Germline CDR1 SGDLS, CDR2 YYNGEE. CDR3 length: 16 residues. The trim removed 0 bases at V and 4 bases at J, leaving 6 bases unmatched. The CDR3 DNA reads TGTGCCAGCAGCGTAGAAGGAGGGACAGGTTACAATGAGCAGTTCTTC. This encodes CASSVEGGTGYNEQFF.

The genes are TRBV25-1 and TRBJ2-2; 7 positions agree with TRBD1. This CDR3 comprises 15 residues. J was trimmed by 4 bases and V by 2 bases; bases with no gene match: 4. The V gene's germline CDR1 is MGHDK and CDR2 SYGVNS. CDR3 in amino acids: CASSEAGGRTGELFF. CDR3 nucleotide sequence: TGTGCCAGCAGTGAAGCAGGGGGTCGCACCGGGGAGCTGTTTTTT. The full variable domain, in which reference TRBV25-1 and TRBJ2-2 provide the parts outside the CDR3, is EADIYQTPRYLVIGTGKKITLECSQTMGHDKMYWYQQDPGMELHLIHYSYGVNSTEKGDLSSESTVSRIRTEHFPLTLESARPSHTSQYLCASSEAGGRTGELFFGEGSRLTVL.

The CDR3 region has the DNA TGTGCCAGCAGGCCCACTAGCGAATTGTACTTC. Protein sequence: CASRPTSELYF. The J gene is TRBJ2-7, the V gene TRBV6-5, with 7 bases matching TRBD2. J was trimmed by 12 bases and V by 6 bases; bases with no gene match: 8. The CDR3 covers 11 residues. The germline V gene has CDR1 MNHEY and CDR2 SVGAGI.

V gene TRBV13 combines with J gene TRBJ1-2; 7 bases are a match to TRBD1. V lost 3 bases and J lost 8; bases outside the gene matches: 9. Germline V gives CDR1 PRHDT, CDR2 FYEKMQ (reference sequence). This CDR3 is 14 amino acids long. The DNA for the CDR3 is TGTGCCAGCAGCTTTCTAGGGGGCGCGGAAGGCTACACCTTC. Residues: CASSFLGGAEGYTF.